The source of this TCR beta chain is a study of cytomegalovirus exposure and HLA in healthy donors. Across the study: An early data release held around 80 million unique TCRs from HLA-typed donors. Points from the study as a whole: Most TCR beta V segments were productive about 87% or about 30% of the time in an earlier analysis.

CDR1 is SGHTA, CDR2 FQGNSA, per germline. Trimming cost V 3 bases and J 15 bases, with 15 bases left between them. The CDR3 is 12 amino acids. Notes on this clone: Its antigen is unidentified.

Primers: 60 Vbeta forward and 13 Jbeta reverse. Here immunoSEQ multiplex PCR was the method, and the copy in TCRdb shows in-frame clones only, minus some. This table holds some 160,000 clones, around 84% found once. The clonotype comes from a man under 40 in good health and CMV-seropositive. This chain joins TRBV7-2 and TRBJ1-5; TRBD1 might be the D (5 bases). Sequenced material: PBMCs. CDR3 residues: CASSFGTGGLHF. CDR3 coding DNA: TGTGCCAGCAGCTTTGGGACGGGGGGACTGCATTTT.